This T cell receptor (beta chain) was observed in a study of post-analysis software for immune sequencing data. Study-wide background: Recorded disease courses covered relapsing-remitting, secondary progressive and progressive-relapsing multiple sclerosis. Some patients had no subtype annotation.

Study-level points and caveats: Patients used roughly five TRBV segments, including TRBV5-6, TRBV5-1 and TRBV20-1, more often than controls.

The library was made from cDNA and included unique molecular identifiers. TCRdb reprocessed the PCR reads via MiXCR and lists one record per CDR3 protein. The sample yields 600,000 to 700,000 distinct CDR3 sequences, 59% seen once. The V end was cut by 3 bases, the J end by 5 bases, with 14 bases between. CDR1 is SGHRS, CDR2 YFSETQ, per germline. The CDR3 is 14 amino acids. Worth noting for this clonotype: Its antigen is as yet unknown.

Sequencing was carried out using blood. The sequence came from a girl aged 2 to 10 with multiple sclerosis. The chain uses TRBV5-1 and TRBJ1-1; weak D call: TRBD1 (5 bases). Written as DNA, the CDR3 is TGCGCCAGCAGCTCCACTCCGGGGGGAACTGAAGCTTTCTTT. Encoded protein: CASSSTPGGTEAFF.